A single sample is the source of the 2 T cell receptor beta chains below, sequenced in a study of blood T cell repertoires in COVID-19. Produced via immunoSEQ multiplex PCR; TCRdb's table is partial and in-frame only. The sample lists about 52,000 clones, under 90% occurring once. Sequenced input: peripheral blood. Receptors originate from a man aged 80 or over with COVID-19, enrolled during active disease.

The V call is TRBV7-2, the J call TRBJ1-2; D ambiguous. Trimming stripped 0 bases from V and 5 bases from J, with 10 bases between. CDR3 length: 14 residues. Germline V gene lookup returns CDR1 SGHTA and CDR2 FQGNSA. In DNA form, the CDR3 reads TGTGCCAGCAGCTTAGCGAGGGCACGGTATGGCTACACCTTC. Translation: CASSLARARYGYTF.

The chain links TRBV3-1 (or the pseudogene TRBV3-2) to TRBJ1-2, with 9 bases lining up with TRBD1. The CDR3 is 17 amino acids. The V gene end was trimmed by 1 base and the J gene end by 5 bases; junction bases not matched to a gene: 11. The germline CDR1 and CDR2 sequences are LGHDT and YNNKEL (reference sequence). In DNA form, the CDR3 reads TGTGCCAGCAGCCAAGGAGGGACAGGGCGCTTTTTTTATGGCTACACCTTC. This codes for CASSQGGTGRFFYGYTF.